This entry describes one T cell receptor (beta chain). Its antigen is undetermined. Time point denoted: recipient sample about 28 days before transplant, after cytoreduction. Recipient blood drawn about 28 days pretransplant and days 30, 100, 180 after. This specimen comes from a study of T cell clonotyping in hematopoietic cell transplantation. Study-wide findings and caveats: After transplant, recipient diversity fell while pathologically expanded clonotypes grew through day 180. Broader posttransplant TCR repertoire diversity was predicted by graft donor and pretransplant recipient Inverse Simpson Index values.

Here immunoSEQ multiplex PCR was the method, and the copy in TCRdb shows in-frame clones only, minus some. The table shows about 36,000 clones, with 85% to 95% occurring only once. The CDR3 contains 15 residues. Trimming cost V 6 bases and J 3 bases, with 17 bases left between them. Germline CDR1 and CDR2: MNHEY and SVGAGI. The clonotype was recovered from a middle-aged man with chronic myeloid leukemia. Some clones in this sample may be carry-over from other donors' samples. The chain couples TRBV6-5 to TRBJ1-1, with D possibly TRBD1 on 5 matching bases. The sample consisted of peripheral blood mononuclear cells, taken before stem cell transplant. The CDR3 nucleotides read TGTGCCAGCAGCCCCTTGGAGGGGAGCCACACTGAAGCTTTCTTT. This codes for CASSPLEGSHTEAFF.